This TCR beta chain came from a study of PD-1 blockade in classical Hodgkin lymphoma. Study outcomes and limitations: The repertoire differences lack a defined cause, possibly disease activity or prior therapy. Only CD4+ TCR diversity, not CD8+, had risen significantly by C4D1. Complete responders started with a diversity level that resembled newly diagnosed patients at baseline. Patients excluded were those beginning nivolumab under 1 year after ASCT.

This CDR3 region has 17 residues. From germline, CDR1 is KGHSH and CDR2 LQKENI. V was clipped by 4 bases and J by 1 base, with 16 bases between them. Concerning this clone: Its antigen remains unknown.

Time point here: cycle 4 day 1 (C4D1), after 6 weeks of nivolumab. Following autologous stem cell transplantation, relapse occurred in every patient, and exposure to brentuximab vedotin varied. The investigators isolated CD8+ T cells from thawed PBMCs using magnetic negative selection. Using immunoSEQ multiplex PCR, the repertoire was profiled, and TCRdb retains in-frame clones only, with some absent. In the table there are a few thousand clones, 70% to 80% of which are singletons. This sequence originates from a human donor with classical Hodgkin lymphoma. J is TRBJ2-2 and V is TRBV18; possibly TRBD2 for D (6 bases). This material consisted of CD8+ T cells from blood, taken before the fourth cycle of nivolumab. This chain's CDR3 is CASSLRERVRNTGELFF. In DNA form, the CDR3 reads TGTGCCAGCTCACTCCGGGAGCGGGTCCGGAACACCGGGGAGCTGTTTTTT. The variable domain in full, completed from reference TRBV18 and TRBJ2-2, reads NAGVMQNPRHLVRRRGQEARLRCSPMKGHSHVYWYRQLPEEGLKFMVYLQKENIIDESGMPKERFSAEFPKEGPSILRIQQVVRGDSAAYFCASSLRERVRNTGELFFGEGSRLTVL.